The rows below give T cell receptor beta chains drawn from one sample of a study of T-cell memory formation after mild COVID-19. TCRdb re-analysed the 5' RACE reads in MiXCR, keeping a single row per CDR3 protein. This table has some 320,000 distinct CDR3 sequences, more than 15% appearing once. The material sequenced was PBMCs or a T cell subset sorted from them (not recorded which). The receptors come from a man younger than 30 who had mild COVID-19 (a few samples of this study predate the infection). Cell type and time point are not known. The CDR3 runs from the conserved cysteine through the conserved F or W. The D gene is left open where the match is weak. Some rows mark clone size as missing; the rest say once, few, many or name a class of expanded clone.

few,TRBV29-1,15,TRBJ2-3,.,TGCAGCGTTGAAGACGGTAGGGGAGCGGTGGATACGCAGTATTTT,CSVEDGRGAVDTQYF
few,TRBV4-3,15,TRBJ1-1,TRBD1,TGCGCCAGCAGCCTCTCCGGCAGGGGGGACACTGAAGCTTTCTTT,CASSLSGRGDTEAFF
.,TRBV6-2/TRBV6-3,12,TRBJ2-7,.,TGTGCCAGCACTGAAAAGTCCTACGAGCAGTACTTC,CASTEKSYEQYF
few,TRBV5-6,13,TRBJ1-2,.,TGTGCCAGCAACTCCGTGGGGCTCTATGGCTACACCTTC,CASNSVGLYGYTF
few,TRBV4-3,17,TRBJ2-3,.,TGCGCCAGCAGCCAAGATACCCCGGGGACTAGCACAGATACGCAGTATTTT,CASSQDTPGTSTDTQYF
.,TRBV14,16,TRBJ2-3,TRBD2,TGTGCCAGCAGCCAATTTAGCGGGATTAGCACAGATACGCAGTATTTT,CASSQFSGISTDTQYF
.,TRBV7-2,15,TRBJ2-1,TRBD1,TGTGCCAGCAGCTTAGTGGGGACAGCTTACAATGAGCAGTTCTTC,CASSLVGTAYNEQFF
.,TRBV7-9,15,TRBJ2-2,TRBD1,TGTGCCAGCAGATGGACAGGGGGCGGCACCGGGGAGCTGTTTTTT,CASRWTGGGTGELFF
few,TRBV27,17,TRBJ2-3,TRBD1,TGTGCCAGCAGTTTCAGAGACAGGGGAGGCGGAACAGATACGCAGTATTTT,CASSFRDRGGGTDTQYF
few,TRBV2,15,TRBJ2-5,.,TGTGCCAGCAGTCGGGTCCTGACAAGTCAAGAGACCCAGTACTTC,CASSRVLTSQETQYF
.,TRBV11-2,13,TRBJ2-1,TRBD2,TGTGCCAGCTTGGCGGGGGGCGTCGATGAGCAGTTCTTC,CASLAGGVDEQFF
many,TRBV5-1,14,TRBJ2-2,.,TGCGCCAGCAGCTTGGTTTCCGGGTCCGGGGAGCTGTTTTTT,CASSLVSGSGELFF
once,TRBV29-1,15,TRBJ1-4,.,TGCAGCGAGGACAGAGAGCAACAAATCAATGAAAAACTGTTTTTT,CSEDREQQINEKLFF
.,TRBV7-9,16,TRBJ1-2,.,TGTGCCAGCAGCTTTGCGGGGGTGGACAGAAACTATGGCTACACCTTC,CASSFAGVDRNYGYTF
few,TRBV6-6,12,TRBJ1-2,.,TGTGCCAGCGGAGGACGGATCTATGGCTACACCTTC,CASGGRIYGYTF
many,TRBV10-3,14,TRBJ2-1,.,TGTGCCATCAGCCTTGGGGCGGATAGGGATGAGCAGTTCTTC,CAISLGADRDEQFF
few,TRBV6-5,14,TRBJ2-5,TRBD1,TGTGCCAGCAGTTCAGGGGGCGATATTGGGACCCAGTACTTC,CASSSGGDIGTQYF
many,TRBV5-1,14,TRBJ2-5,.,TGTGCCAGCAGCCCAGGGACGGGGCAAGAGACCCAGTACTTC,CASSPGTGQETQYF
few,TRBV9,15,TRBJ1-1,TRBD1,TGTGCCAGCAGCACCTGGGACAGGGGGAACACTGAAGCTTTCTTT,CASSTWDRGNTEAFF
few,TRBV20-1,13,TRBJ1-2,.,TGCAGTGCTAGGGTGACAGGCGGCTATGGCTACACCTTC,CSARVTGGYGYTF